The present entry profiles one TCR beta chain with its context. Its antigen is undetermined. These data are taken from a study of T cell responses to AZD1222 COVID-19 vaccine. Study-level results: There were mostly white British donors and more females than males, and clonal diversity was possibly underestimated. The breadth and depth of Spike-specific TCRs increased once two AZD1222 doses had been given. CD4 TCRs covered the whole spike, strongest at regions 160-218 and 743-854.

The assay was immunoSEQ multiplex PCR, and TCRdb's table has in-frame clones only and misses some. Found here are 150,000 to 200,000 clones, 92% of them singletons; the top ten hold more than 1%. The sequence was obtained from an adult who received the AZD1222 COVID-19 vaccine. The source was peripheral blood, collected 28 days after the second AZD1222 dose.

CDR3 amino acids: CASSRGDRVGNSPLHF. In DNA form, the CDR3 reads TGTGCCAGCAGTCGGGGCGACAGGGTTGGAAATTCACCCCTCCACTTT. This chain joins TRBV27 and TRBJ1-6, with TRBD1 identical over 7 bases. After removal of 5 bases from V and 7 bases from J, the junction contained 11 bases not matched to a gene. The CDR3 is 16 amino acids. CDR1 is MNHEY, CDR2 SMNVEV, per germline (reference sequence).